This record covers a single TCR beta chain. The record originates from a study of radiotherapy plus CTLA-4 blockade in lung cancer. Looked up from germline, CDR1 is MNHEY and CDR2 is SVGAGI. V lost 4 bases, J lost 1 base, and 7 bases lay in between. CDR3 length equals 13 residues. Method: immunoSEQ multiplex PCR; TCRdb's copy keeps in-frame clones and lacks some. The profile shows tens of thousands of clones, approximately 76% of them singletons. Sequencing was performed on peripheral blood, taken from a patient treated with radiotherapy plus ipilimumab. This clonotype was sampled from a human donor with non-small cell lung cancer whose response to radiotherapy plus ipilimumab could not be evaluated. Some clones in this sample may be carry-over from other donors' samples. This chain joins TRBV6-5 and TRBJ1-1, with D tentatively TRBD1 (6 bases). CDR3 protein: CASSLDRNTEAFF. In DNA, the CDR3 is TGTGCCAGCAGTTTGGACAGGAACACTGAAGCTTTCTTT.